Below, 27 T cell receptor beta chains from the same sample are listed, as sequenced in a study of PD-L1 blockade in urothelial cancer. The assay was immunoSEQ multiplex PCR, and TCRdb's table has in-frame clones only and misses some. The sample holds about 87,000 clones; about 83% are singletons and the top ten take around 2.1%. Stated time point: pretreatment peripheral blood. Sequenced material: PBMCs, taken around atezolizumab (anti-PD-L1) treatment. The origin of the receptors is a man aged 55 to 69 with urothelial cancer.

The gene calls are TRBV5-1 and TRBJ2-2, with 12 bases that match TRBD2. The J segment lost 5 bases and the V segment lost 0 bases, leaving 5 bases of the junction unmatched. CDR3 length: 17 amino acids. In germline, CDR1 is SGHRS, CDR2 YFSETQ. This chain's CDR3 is CASSLVAGTSGTGELFF. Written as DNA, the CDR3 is TGCGCCAGCAGCTTGGTCGCCGGGACTAGCGGGACCGGGGAGCTGTTTTTT.

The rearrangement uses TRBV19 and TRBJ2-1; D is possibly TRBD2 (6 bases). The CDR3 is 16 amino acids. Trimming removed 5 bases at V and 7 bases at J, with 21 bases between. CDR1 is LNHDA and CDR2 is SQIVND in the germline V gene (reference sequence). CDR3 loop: CASSAAGLFKFNEQFF. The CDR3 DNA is TGTGCCAGTAGTGCCGCGGGACTGTTTAAGTTTAATGAGCAGTTCTTC.

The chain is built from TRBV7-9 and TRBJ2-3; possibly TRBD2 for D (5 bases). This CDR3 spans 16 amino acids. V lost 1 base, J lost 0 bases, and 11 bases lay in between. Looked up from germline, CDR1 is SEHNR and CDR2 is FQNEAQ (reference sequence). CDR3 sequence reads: CASSLDAGSSTDTQYF. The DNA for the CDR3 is TGTGCCAGCAGCTTAGATGCGGGCTCTAGCACAGATACGCAGTATTTT.

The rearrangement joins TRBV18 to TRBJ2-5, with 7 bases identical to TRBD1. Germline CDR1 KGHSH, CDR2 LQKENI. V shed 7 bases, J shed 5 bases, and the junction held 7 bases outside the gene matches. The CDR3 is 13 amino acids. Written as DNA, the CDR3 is TGTGCCAGCTTCATGGACAGGTCCGAGACCCAGTACTTC. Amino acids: CASFMDRSETQYF.

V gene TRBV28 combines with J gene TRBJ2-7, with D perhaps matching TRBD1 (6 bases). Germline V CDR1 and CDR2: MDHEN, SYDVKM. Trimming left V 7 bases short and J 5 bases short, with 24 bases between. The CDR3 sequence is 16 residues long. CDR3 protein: CASKMTGQGIPNEQYF. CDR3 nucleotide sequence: TGTGCCAGCAAAATGACGGGGCAGGGGATTCCCAACGAGCAGTACTTC. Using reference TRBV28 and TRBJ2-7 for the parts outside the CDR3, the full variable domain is DVKVTQSSRYLVKRTGEKVFLECVQDMDHENMFWYRQDPGLGLRLIYFSYDVKMKEKGDIPEGYSVSREKKERFSLILESASTNQTSMYLCASKMTGQGIPNEQYFGPGTRLTVT.

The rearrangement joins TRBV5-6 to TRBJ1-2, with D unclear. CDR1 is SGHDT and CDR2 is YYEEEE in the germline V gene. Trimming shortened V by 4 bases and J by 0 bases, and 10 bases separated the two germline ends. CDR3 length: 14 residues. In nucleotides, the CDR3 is TGTGCCAGCAGCCTGCGCGGAGCTAACTATGGCTACACCTTC. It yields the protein CASSLRGANYGYTF.

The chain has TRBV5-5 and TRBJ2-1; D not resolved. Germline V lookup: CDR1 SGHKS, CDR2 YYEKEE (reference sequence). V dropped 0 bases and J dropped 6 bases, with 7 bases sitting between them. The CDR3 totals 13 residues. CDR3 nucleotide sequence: TGTGCCAGCAGCTTGGGGCCCCCCAATGAGCAGTTCTTC. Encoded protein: CASSLGPPNEQFF.

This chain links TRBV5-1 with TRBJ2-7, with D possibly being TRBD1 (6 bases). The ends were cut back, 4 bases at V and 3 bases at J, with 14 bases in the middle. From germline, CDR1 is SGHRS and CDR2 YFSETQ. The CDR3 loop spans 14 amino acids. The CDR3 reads CASSPSYRVYEQYF. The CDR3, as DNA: TGCGCCAGCAGCCCTTCTTACAGGGTCTACGAGCAGTACTTC.

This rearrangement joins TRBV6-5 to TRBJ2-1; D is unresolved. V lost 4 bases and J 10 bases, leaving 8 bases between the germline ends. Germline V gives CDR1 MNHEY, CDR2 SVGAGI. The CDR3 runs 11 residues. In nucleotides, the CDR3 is TGTGCCAGCAGTTTCCTCGAGGAGCAGTTCTTC. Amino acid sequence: CASSFLEEQFF.

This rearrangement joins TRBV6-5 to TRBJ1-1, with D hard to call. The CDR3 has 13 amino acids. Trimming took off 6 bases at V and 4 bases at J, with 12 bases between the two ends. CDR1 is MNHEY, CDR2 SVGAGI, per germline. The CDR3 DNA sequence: TGTGCCAGCAGCCCTACGTCAAGCACTGAAGCTTTCTTT. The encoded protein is CASSPTSSTEAFF.

CDR3 sequence: CASRGGQGATYEQYF. The CDR3 nucleotides are TGTGCCAGCAGGGGGGGACAGGGGGCGACCTACGAGCAGTACTTC. J is TRBJ2-7 and V is TRBV2, with 12 bases lining up with TRBD1. The CDR3 loop spans 15 amino acids. The germline V gene has CDR1 SNHLY and CDR2 FYNNEI. The V gene end was trimmed by 6 bases and the J gene end by 2 bases; junction bases not matched to a gene: 5.

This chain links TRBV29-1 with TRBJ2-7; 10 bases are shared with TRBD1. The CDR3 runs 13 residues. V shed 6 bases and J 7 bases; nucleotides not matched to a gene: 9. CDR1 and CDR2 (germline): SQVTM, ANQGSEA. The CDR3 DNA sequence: TGCAGCGTCGCAGGGACAGGGGAATATGAGCAGTACTTC. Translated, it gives CSVAGTGEYEQYF.

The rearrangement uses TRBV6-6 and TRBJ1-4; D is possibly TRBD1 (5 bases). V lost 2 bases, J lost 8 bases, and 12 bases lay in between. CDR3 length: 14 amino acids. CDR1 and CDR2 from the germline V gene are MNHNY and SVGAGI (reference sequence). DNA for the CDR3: TGTGCCAGCAGTTACGGGCAGGGAGGAGAAAAACTGTTTTTT. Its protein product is CASSYGQGGEKLFF.

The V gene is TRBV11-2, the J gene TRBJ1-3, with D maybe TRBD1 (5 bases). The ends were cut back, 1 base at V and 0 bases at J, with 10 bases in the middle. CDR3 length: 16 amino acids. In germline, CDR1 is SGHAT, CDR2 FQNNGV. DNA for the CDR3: TGTGCCAGCAGCTTAGGTCGGACAACCTCTGGAAACACCATATATTTT. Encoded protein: CASSLGRTTSGNTIYF.

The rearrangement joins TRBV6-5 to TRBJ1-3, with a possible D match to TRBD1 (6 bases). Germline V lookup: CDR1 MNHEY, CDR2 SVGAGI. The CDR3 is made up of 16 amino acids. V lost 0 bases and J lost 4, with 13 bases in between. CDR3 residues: CASSYSYRVSGNTIYF. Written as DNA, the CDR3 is TGTGCCAGCAGTTACTCCTACAGGGTTAGCGGAAACACCATATATTTT.

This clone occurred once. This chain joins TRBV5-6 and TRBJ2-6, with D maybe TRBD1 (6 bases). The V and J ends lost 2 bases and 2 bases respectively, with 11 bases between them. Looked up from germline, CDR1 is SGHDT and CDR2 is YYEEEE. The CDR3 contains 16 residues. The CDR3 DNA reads TGTGCCAGCAGCTTTAGAGGGGGTGCTGGGGCCAACGTCCTGACTTTC. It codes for CASSFRGGAGANVLTF.

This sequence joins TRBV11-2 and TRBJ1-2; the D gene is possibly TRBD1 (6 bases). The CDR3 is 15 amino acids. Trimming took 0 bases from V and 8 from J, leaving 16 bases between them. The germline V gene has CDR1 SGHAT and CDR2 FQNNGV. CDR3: CASSLDRLTGRGYTF. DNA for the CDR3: TGTGCCAGCAGCTTAGATCGTCTGACAGGCCGGGGCTACACCTTC.

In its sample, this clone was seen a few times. The CDR3 DNA is TGTGCCAGCAGTGACGTAGATACGCAGTATTTT. Translated, it gives CASSDVDTQYF. The chain employs TRBV2 and TRBJ2-3; D gene ambiguous. V shed 3 bases and J shed 5 bases, with 3 bases lying between them. The CDR3 length is 11 residues. Germline CDR1 and CDR2: SNHLY and FYNNEI.

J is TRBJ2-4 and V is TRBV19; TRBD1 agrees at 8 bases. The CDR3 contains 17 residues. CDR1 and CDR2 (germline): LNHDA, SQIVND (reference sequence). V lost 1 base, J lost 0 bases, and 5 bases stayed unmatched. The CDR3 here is CASSIGQGTSAKNIQYF. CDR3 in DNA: TGTGCCAGTAGTATAGGACAGGGGACCTCAGCCAAAAACATTCAGTACTTC.

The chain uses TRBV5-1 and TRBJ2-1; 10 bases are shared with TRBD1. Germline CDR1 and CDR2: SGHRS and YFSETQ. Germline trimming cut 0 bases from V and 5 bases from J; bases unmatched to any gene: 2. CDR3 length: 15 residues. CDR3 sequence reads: CASSLEGTGDNEQFF. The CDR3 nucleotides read TGCGCCAGCAGCTTGGAGGGGACAGGGGACAATGAGCAGTTCTTC.

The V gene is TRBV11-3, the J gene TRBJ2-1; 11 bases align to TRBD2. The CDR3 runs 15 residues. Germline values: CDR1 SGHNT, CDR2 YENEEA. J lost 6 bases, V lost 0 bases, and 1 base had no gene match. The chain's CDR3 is CASSLDSGRGNEQFF. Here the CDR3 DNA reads TGTGCCAGCAGCTTAGATAGCGGGAGGGGCAATGAGCAGTTCTTC.

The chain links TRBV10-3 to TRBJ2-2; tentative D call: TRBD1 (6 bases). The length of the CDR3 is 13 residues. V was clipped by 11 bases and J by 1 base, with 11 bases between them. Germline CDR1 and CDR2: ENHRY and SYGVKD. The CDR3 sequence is CAAQGLNTGELFF. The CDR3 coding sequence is TGTGCCGCCCAGGGGTTGAACACCGGGGAGCTGTTTTTT.

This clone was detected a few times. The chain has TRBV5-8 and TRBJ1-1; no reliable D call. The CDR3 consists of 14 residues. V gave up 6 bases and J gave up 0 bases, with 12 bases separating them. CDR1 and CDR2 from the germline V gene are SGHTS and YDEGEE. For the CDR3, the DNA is TGTGCCAGCATCCCTTACAGCATGAACACTGAAGCTTTCTTT. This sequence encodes CASIPYSMNTEAFF.

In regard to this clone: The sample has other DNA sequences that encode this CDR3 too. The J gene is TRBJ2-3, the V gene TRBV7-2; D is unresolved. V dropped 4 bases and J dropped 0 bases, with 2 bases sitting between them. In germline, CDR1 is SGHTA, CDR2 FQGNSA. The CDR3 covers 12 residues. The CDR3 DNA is TGTGCCAGCAGCTCGAGCACAGATACGCAGTATTTT. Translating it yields CASSSSTDTQYF.

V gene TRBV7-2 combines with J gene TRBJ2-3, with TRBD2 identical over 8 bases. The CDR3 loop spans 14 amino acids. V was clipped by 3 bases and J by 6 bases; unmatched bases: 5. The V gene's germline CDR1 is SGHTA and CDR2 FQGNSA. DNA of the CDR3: TGTGCCAGCAGCTTCGCGGGAGGTCGGGATACGCAGTATTTT. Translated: CASSFAGGRDTQYF.

CDR3 nucleotide sequence: TGTGCCAGCAGTTACTCTCCGGGGACTGTCTACGAGCAGTACTTC. It is translated as CASSYSPGTVYEQYF. The chain uses TRBV6-6 and TRBJ2-7; TRBD2 is a possible D gene (6 bases). Looked up from germline, CDR1 is MNHNY and CDR2 is SVGAGI (reference sequence). Trimming took 0 bases from V and 3 from J, leaving 12 bases between them. CDR3 length: 15 residues.

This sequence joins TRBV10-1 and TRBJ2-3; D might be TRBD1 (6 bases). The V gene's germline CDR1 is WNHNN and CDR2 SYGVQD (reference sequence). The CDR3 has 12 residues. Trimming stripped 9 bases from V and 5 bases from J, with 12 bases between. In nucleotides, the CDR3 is TGCGCCAGAAATTTGGACAGAGATACGCAGTATTTT. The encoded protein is CARNLDRDTQYF.